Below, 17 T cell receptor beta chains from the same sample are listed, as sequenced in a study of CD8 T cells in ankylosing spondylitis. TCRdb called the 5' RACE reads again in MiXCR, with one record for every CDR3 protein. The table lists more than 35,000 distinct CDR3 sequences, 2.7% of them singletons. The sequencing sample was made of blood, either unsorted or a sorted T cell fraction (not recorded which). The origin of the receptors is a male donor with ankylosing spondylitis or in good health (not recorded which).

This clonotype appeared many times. The CDR3 coding sequence is TGTGCCAGCAGCGTAGACCTAGCGGTACACTACGAGCAGTACTTC. Its translation is CASSVDLAVHYEQYF. The chain is built from TRBV9 and TRBJ2-7; TRBD2 agrees at 7 bases. J lost 3 bases, V lost 0 bases, and 6 bases had no gene match. The CDR3 totals 15 residues. Germline loops: CDR1 SGDLS, CDR2 YYNGEE. Drawing the rest from reference TRBV9 and TRBJ2-7, the complete variable domain is DSGVTQTPKHLITATGQRVTLRCSPRSGDLSVYWYQQSLDQGLQFLIQYYNGEERAKGNILERFSAQQFPDLHSELNLSSLELGDSALYFCASSVDLAVHYEQYFGPGTRLTVT.

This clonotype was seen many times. As DNA, the CDR3 is TGTGCCAGCAGCCCTGGGACAGACTTTTCTCGTGGCTACACCTTC. It encodes CASSPGTDFSRGYTF. The chain combines TRBV9 with TRBJ1-2; 7 positions match TRBD1. V trimming: 4 bases; J trimming: 7 bases; junction bases outside the gene matches: 13. Germline CDR1 SGDLS, CDR2 YYNGEE. The CDR3 length is 15 residues.

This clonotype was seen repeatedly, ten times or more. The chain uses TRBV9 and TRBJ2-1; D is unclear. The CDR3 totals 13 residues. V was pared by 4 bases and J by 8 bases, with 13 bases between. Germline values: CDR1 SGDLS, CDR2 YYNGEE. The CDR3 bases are TGTGCCAGCAGCTTGGTCTCAAGCGATGAGCAGTTCTTC. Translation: CASSLVSSDEQFF.

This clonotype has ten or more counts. The CDR3, as DNA: TGTGCCAGCAGCGTAGAAGTGGGACCCACAGATACGCAGTATTTT. Translating it yields CASSVEVGPTDTQYF. The V and J genes are TRBV9 and TRBJ2-3; D may be TRBD1 or TRBD2 (5 bases each). CDR3 length: 15 residues. Trimming shortened V by 0 bases and J by 2 bases, and 10 bases separated the two germline ends. The germline gives CDR1 SGDLS, CDR2 YYNGEE.

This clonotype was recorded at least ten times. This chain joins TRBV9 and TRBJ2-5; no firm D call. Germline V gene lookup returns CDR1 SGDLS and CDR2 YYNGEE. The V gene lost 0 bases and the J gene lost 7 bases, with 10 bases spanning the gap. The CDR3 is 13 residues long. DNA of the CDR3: TGTGCCAGCAGCGTAGCCCCCGATACGACCCAGTACTTC. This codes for CASSVAPDTTQYF.

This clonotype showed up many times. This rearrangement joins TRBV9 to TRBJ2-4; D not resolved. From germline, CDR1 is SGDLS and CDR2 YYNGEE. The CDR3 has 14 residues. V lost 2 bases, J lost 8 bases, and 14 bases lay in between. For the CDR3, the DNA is TGTGCCAGCAGCGTGATGTCGTTTTCGGACATTCAGTACTTC. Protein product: CASSVMSFSDIQYF.

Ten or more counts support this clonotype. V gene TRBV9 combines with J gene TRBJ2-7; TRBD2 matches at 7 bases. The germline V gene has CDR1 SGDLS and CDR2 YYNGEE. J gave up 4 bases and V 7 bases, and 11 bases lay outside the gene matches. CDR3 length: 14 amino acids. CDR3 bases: TGTGCCAGCCAACCACGCGGGAGTGGGTACGAGCAGTACTTC. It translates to CASQPRGSGYEQYF.

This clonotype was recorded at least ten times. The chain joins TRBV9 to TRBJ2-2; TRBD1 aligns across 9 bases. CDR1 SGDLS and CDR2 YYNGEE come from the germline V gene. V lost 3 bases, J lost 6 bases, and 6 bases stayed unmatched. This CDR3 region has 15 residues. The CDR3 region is CASSGGGQGAGELFF. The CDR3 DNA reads TGTGCCAGCAGCGGGGGGGGACAGGGTGCCGGGGAGCTGTTTTTT.

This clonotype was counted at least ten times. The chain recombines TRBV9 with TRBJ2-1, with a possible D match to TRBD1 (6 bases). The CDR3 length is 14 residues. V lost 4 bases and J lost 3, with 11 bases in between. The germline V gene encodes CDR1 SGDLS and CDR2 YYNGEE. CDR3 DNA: TGTGCCAGCAGCATCAGGGGTAGCTACAATGAGCAGTTCTTC. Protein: CASSIRGSYNEQFF.

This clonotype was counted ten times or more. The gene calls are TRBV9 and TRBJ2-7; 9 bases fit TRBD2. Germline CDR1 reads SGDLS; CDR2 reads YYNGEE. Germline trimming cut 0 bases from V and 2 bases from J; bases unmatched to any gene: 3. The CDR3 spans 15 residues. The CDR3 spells CASSVAPSGAYEQYF. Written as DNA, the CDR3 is TGTGCCAGCAGCGTAGCCCCTAGCGGGGCCTACGAGCAGTACTTC.

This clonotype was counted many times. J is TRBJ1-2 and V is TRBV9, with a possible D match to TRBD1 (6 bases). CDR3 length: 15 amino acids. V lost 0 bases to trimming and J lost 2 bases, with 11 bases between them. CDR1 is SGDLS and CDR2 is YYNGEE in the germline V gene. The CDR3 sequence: CASSVEMGTNYGYTF. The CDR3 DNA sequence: TGTGCCAGCAGCGTAGAGATGGGGACAAACTATGGCTACACCTTC. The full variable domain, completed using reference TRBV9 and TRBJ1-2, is DSGVTQTPKHLITATGQRVTLRCSPRSGDLSVYWYQQSLDQGLQFLIQYYNGEERAKGNILERFSAQQFPDLHSELNLSSLELGDSALYFCASSVEMGTNYGYTFGSGTRLTVV.

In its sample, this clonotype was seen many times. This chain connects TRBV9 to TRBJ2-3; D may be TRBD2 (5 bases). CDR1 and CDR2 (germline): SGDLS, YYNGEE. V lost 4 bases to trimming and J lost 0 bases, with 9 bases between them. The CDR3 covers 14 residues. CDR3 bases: TGTGCCAGCAGCTTTCGGACTAGCACAGATACGCAGTATTTT. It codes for CASSFRTSTDTQYF.

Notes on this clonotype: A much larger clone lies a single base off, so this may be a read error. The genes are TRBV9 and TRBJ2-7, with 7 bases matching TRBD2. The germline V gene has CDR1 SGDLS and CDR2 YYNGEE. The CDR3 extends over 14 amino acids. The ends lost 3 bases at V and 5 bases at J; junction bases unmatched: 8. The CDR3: CASSGAGRGNEQYF. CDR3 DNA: TGTGCCAGCAGCGGAGCGGGGCGGGGTAACGAGCAGTACTTC.

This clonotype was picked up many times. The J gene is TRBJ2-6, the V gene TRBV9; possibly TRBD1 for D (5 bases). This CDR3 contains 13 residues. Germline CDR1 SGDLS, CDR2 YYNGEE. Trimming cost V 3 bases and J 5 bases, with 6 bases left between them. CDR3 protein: CASSEDRANVLTF. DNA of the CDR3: TGTGCCAGCAGCGAGGACAGGGCCAACGTCCTGACTTTC.

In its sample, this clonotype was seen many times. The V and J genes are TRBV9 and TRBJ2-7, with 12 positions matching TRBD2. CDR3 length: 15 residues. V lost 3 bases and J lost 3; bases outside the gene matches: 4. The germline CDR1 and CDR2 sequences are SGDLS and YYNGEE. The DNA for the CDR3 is TGTGCCAGCAGCGCGACTAGCGGGAGTGTCTACGAGCAGTACTTC. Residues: CASSATSGSVYEQYF.

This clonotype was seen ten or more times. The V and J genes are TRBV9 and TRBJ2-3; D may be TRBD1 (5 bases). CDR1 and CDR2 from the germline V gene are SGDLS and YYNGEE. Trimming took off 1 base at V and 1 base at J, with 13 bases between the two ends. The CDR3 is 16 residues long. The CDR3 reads CASSVRVGRGTDTQYF. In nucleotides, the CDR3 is TGTGCCAGCAGCGTAAGGGTCGGCAGGGGCACAGATACGCAGTATTTT.

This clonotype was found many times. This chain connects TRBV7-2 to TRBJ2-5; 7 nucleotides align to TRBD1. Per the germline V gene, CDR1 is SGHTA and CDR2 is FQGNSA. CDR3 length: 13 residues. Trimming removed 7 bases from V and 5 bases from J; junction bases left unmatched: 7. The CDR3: CASTDREGETQYF. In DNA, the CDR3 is TGTGCCAGCACCGACAGGGAAGGGGAGACCCAGTACTTC.